This passage covers 24 T cell receptor beta chains from one sample sequenced in a study of CD8 T cells in ankylosing spondylitis. In TCRdb, the 5' RACE reads were re-called with MiXCR into one record per CDR3 protein. The sample contains 150,000 to 200,000 distinct CDR3 sequences, approximately 20% of which appear only once. The sequencing sample was made of blood, either unsorted or a sorted T cell fraction (not recorded which). These receptors were taken from a male donor with ankylosing spondylitis or in good health (not recorded which).

This clonotype was recorded many times. The chain uses TRBV28 and TRBJ2-5; 7 positions match TRBD2. Germline CDR1 MDHEN, CDR2 SYDVKM. The CDR3 length is 14 residues. Trimming took 4 bases from V and 1 from J; bases not matched to a gene: 3. The CDR3 loop is CASSWASGQETQYF. CDR3 nucleotides: TGTGCCAGCAGTTGGGCTAGCGGCCAAGAGACCCAGTACTTC.

The rearrangement uses TRBV6-2 or TRBV6-3 and TRBJ2-7; D gene unclear. V was cut by 5 bases and J by 10 bases, with 18 bases left in between. The CDR3 has 13 amino acids. The V gene's germline CDR1 is MNHEY and CDR2 SVGEGT. CDR3 loop: CASSLTLTETQYF. CDR3 nucleotides: TGTGCCAGCAGTCTGACCCTAACAGAGACTCAGTACTTC.

The sample holds a few counts of this clonotype. The V gene is TRBV28, the J gene TRBJ2-7, with unresolved D. The CDR3 is 12 residues long. V dropped 10 bases and J dropped 2 bases, with 12 bases sitting between them. Germline CDR1 is MDHEN and CDR2 is SYDVKM. CDR3 residues: CATLAAAYEQYF. CDR3 sequence (DNA): TGTGCCACTTTGGCTGCAGCCTACGAGCAGTACTTC.

At least ten counts were recorded for this clonotype. The gene calls are TRBV25-1 and TRBJ2-2; D is ambiguous. The CDR3 loop spans 16 amino acids. Trimming took 1 base from V and 1 from J, leaving 10 bases between them. Germline V lookup: CDR1 MGHDK, CDR2 SYGVNS. CDR3 residues: CASSELVGQNTGELFF. The DNA for the CDR3 is TGTGCCAGCAGTGAATTAGTCGGCCAGAACACCGGGGAGCTGTTTTTT.

This clonotype was seen ten or more times. The chain has TRBV12-3 or TRBV12-4 and TRBJ1-2, with unresolved D. The germline V and J ends were trimmed by 6 bases and 4 bases, with 9 bases remaining between them. The CDR3 is made up of 12 amino acids. The CDR3: CASRTLTYGYTF. The CDR3 DNA reads as TGTGCCAGCAGAACCCTAACCTATGGCTACACCTTC.

This chain uses TRBV7-6 with TRBJ2-2; 8 nucleotides align to TRBD1. CDR3 length: 16 amino acids. The V segment lost 4 bases and the J segment 3 bases; nucleotides outside the gene matches: 7. CDR1 and CDR2 (germline): SGHVS, FNYEAQ. This CDR3 reads CASSSGYRGYTGELFF. The CDR3 region has the DNA TGTGCCAGCAGCTCCGGGTACAGGGGGTACACCGGGGAGCTGTTTTTT.

This clonotype was observed many times. The chain combines TRBV5-5 with TRBJ2-7; TRBD1 matches at 7 bases. The V gene end was trimmed by 2 bases and the J gene end by 6 bases; junction bases not matched to a gene: 8. Germline CDR1 is SGHKS and CDR2 is YYEKEE (reference sequence). This CDR3 contains 14 residues. CDR3 DNA: TGTGCCAGCAGCTTTCAGACAGGGTCGTCCGAGCAGTACTTC. This gives the protein CASSFQTGSSEQYF.

The DNA of the CDR3 is TGTGCCAGCAGGTATCGGCGGGAGGGATACAATGAGCAGTTCTTC. Translated: CASRYRREGYNEQFF. The rearrangement uses TRBV7-1 and TRBJ2-1, with 9 bases fitting TRBD2. TRBV7-1 is designated an ORF whose function remains uncertain. This CDR3 is 15 amino acids long. J was trimmed by 4 bases and V by 6 bases; bases with no gene match: 7.

This clonotype was counted many times. The genes are TRBV5-1 and TRBJ1-1; TRBD1 agrees at 8 bases. The J segment lost 0 bases and the V segment lost 2 bases, leaving 9 bases of the junction unmatched. The germline V gene encodes CDR1 SGHRS and CDR2 YFSETQ. The CDR3 covers 17 residues. Here the CDR3 reads CASSFTSWDRMNTEAFF. The CDR3 DNA is TGCGCCAGCAGCTTTACGTCTTGGGACAGGATGAACACTGAAGCTTTCTTT. The full variable domain, rest sourced from reference TRBV5-1 and TRBJ1-1, is KAGVTQTPRYLIKTRGQQVTLSCSPISGHRSVSWYQQTPGQGLQFLFEYFSETQRNKGNFPGRFSGRQFSNSRSEMNVSTLELGDSALYLCASSFTSWDRMNTEAFFGQGTRLTVV.

At least ten counts were recorded for this clonotype. The genes are TRBV5-1 and TRBJ2-1; 12 bases are a match to TRBD2. With V trimmed by 0 bases and J by 8 bases, 3 bases remained unmatched. The CDR3 covers 15 residues. Germline-derived CDR1 and CDR2 are SGHRS and YFSETQ. The CDR3 region has the DNA TGCGCCAGCAGCTTGGGGCTAGCGGGAGGGGATGAGCAGTTCTTC. Its translation: CASSLGLAGGDEQFF.

The V call is TRBV20-1, the J call TRBJ2-2, with a possible D match to TRBD2 (5 bases). Germline V gene lookup returns CDR1 DFQATT and CDR2 SNEGSKA (reference sequence). The CDR3 runs to 16 residues. V was cut by 3 bases and J by 1 base, with 15 bases left in between. CDR3 nucleotide sequence: TGCAGTGCTAGTTCTAGCCTTACTTTGAACACCGGGGAGCTGTTTTTT. Translated: CSASSSLTLNTGELFF.

The CDR3 region is CASSPDASSTDTQYF. CDR3 sequence (DNA): TGTGCCAGCAGTCCCGACGCCTCTAGCACAGATACGCAGTATTTT. The chain uses TRBV6-5 and TRBJ2-3; D ambiguous. Germline loops: CDR1 MNHEY, CDR2 SVGAGI. The CDR3 is 15 amino acids. V was trimmed by 5 bases and J by 0 bases, leaving 12 bases between them.

This clonotype was picked up a small number of times. The chain links TRBV28 to TRBJ2-7; D possibly corresponds to TRBD1 (6 bases). CDR3 length: 14 residues. Trimming cost V 5 bases and J 4 bases, with 15 bases left between them. Looked up from germline, CDR1 is MDHEN and CDR2 is SYDVKM. CDR3 in DNA: TGTGCCAGCAGTCCTCCCAGGGGAGCTTACGAGCAGTACTTC. Amino acid sequence: CASSPPRGAYEQYF.

A few counts support this clonotype. The chain couples TRBV7-2 to TRBJ1-2, with 7 positions matching TRBD1. The CDR3 covers 15 residues. Trimming at V came to 5 bases and at J to 8 bases, leaving 14 bases not matched to a gene. Per the germline V gene, CDR1 is SGHTA and CDR2 is FQGNSA. CDR3 DNA: TGTGCCAGCAGCCCCCTTGGAAGGGGGCCAGGAGGCTACACCTTC. The encoded protein is CASSPLGRGPGGYTF.

The CDR3 sequence: CASSPGPGEEAFF. CDR3 nucleotides: TGTGCCAGCAGCCCGGGACCCGGAGAGGAAGCTTTCTTT. This rearrangement joins TRBV3-1 to TRBJ1-1; D perhaps matches TRBD1 (5 bases). Deletions cut 4 bases from V and 8 bases from J, with 14 bases between. This CDR3 region has 13 residues. Germline assignment: CDR1 LGHDT and CDR2 YNNKEL (reference sequence).

This clonotype was counted ten times or more. CDR3 region: CASSLVARRVNTEAFF. The CDR3 DNA reads TGTGCCAGCAGTTTAGTGGCCCGCAGGGTGAACACTGAAGCTTTCTTT. This rearrangement joins TRBV28 to TRBJ1-1, with a weak D call TRBD1 (5 bases). CDR3 length equals 16 residues. Looked up from germline, CDR1 is MDHEN and CDR2 is SYDVKM. V was clipped by 2 bases and J by 0 bases, with 13 bases between them.

This clonotype has at least ten counts. The chain combines TRBV27 with TRBJ2-2; 10 bases agree with TRBD2. Trimming removed 8 bases from V and 1 base from J; junction bases left unmatched: 4. The CDR3 sequence is 15 residues long. Germline CDR1 MNHEY, CDR2 SMNVEV (reference sequence). CDR3 in DNA: TGTGCCAGCCGGACTAGCGGCCTGAACACCGGGGAGCTGTTTTTT. Translated, it gives CASRTSGLNTGELFF.

This clonotype was seen repeatedly, ten times or more. This rearrangement joins TRBV11-2 to TRBJ2-3; no reliable D call. CDR1 and CDR2 from the germline V gene are SGHAT and FQNNGV. The CDR3 covers 18 residues. V shed 0 bases and J shed 1 base, with 17 bases lying between them. DNA for the CDR3: TGTGCCAGCAGCTTAGATCTTTGGGGTGTCAGTGGCACAGATACGCAGTATTTT. This codes for CASSLDLWGVSGTDTQYF.

This clonotype was found a few times. The chain employs TRBV25-1 and TRBJ2-2; a possible D gene is TRBD2 (5 bases). This CDR3 contains 13 residues. V lost 7 bases and J 3 bases, leaving 9 bases between the germline ends. The germline gives CDR1 MGHDK, CDR2 SYGVNS. CDR3 sequence (DNA): TGTGCCAGCACGGACTGGGACACCGGGGAGCTGTTTTTT. Its protein product is CASTDWDTGELFF. Using reference TRBV25-1 and TRBJ2-2 for the parts outside the CDR3, the full variable domain is EADIYQTPRYLVIGTGKKITLECSQTMGHDKMYWYQQDPGMELHLIHYSYGVNSTEKGDLSSESTVSRIRTEHFPLTLESARPSHTSQYLCASTDWDTGELFFGEGSRLTVL.

The gene calls are TRBV12-3 or TRBV12-4 and TRBJ2-7, with D tentatively TRBD2 (5 bases). V was cut by 3 bases and J by 7 bases, with 16 bases left in between. The CDR3 extends over 14 amino acids. CDR3 coding DNA: TGTGCCAGCAGTTTGTCCGGACTGGAGGCGGAGCAGTACTTC. This gives the protein CASSLSGLEAEQYF.

This clonotype was seen a few times. This chain uses TRBV5-1 with TRBJ2-1; 10 bases map to TRBD2. With V trimmed by 1 base and J by 9 bases, 13 bases remained unmatched. The CDR3 extends over 17 amino acids. CDR1 and CDR2 from the germline V gene are SGHRS and YFSETQ. The CDR3 sequence: CASSLTASTSGSVEQFF. The CDR3 DNA reads TGCGCCAGCAGCTTGACTGCCTCGACTAGCGGGTCGGTTGAGCAGTTCTTC.

This clonotype has more than one count but fewer than ten. The rearrangement joins TRBV29-1 to TRBJ2-1; D may be TRBD1 (6 bases). Between the trimmed V and J ends, which lost 7 bases and 0 bases, there was a span of 25 bases. The CDR3 length is 18 residues. In germline, CDR1 is SQVTM, CDR2 ANQGSEA. The CDR3 DNA reads as TGCAGCGCCTCATTAGGCAGGGGCCTTCAAAACTCCTACAATGAGCAGTTCTTC. It encodes CSASLGRGLQNSYNEQFF.

V is TRBV27 and J is TRBJ1-5; D remains unclear. Germline CDR1 MNHEY, CDR2 SMNVEV (reference sequence). The CDR3 contains 16 residues. Trimming cost V 0 bases and J 2 bases, with 11 bases left between them. The CDR3 here is CASSLSGRGGNQPQHF. DNA of the CDR3: TGTGCCAGCAGTTTATCGGGCCGGGGAGGCAATCAGCCCCAGCATTTT.

This chain uses TRBV28 with TRBJ2-1; D not certain. CDR3 length: 13 amino acids. Germline CDR1 and CDR2: MDHEN and SYDVKM. The germline V and J ends were trimmed by 7 bases and 4 bases, with 11 bases remaining between them. The chain's CDR3 is CASTTPTYNEQFF. CDR3 coding DNA: TGTGCCAGCACGACCCCTACTTACAATGAGCAGTTCTTC.